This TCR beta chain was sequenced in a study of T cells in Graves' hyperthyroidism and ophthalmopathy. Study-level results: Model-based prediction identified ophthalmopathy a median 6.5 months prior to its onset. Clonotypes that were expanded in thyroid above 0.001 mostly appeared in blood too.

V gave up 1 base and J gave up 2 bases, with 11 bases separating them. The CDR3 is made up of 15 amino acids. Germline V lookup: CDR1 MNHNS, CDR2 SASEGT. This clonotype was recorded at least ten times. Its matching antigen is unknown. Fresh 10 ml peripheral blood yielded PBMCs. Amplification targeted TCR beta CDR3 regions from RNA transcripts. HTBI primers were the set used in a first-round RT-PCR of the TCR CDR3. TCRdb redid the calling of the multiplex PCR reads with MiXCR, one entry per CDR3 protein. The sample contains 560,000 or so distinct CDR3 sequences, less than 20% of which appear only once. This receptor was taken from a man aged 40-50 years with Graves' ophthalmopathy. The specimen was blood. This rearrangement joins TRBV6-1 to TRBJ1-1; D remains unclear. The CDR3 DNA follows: TGTGCCAGCAGTGAAGACCCATCCCCCAACACTGAAGCTTTCTTT. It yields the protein CASSEDPSPNTEAFF.